This T cell receptor (beta chain) appears in the sequencing data of a study of T-cell reconstitution after alpha-beta-depleted transplantation in children (dated by TCRdb to the mid-2010s). Regarding the study in general: Using TCR repertoire profiling, the study followed T-cell immune reconstitution in a quantitative way in children after TCRalphabeta/CD19-depleted allogeneic hematopoietic cell transplantation.

From its cysteine to its phenylalanine, the CDR3 spans 16 amino acids. CDR3 DNA is the only sequence kept; it has 48 bases, read in frame from the first base. Between the V and J ends, shortened by 0 bases and 5 bases respectively, the junction contains 14 bases. Reading the germline V gene gives CDR1 SGHRS and CDR2 YFSETQ. This clonotype was seen only a few times. Its recognized antigen is unknown. No qualities accompany the bases; no much larger clone lies one base away. The library was prepared using PCR. Instrument on record: Illumina HiSeq 2500. TCR library preparation used molecular barcoding, with unique molecular identifiers applied to normalize quantification of the TCRbeta repertoire. TCRdb reanalyzed the raw reads on its own, using fastp at Q25 for trimming and MiXCR for clone calling, and kept in-frame beta chains. Entries are consolidated by CDR3 protein sequence, retaining the most common genes and DNA. The sample table records around 250,000 distinct CDR3 sequences; approximately 9.8% of these occur just once. The leading ten clones occupy roughly a tenth of the sample.

This material consisted of PBMCs from the stem cell graft donor, taken from the stem cell graft. The sequence derives from a human donor who donated a stem cell graft to a child with SCID. The V and J segments used are TRBV5-1 and TRBJ1-4, with TRBD1 perhaps the D gene, on 5 matching bases. The DNA sequence is as follows: TGCGCCAGCAGCTTGGTTTTGCAGGGTGCGAATGAAAAACTGTTTTTT. Its protein reads: CASSLVLQGANEKLFF.